This T cell receptor (beta chain) was retrieved from a study of blood T cells in healthy people across ages (dated by TCRdb to between 2015 and 2016). Study-level background: In model experiments, template switching captured roughly one uniquely barcoded TCR beta cDNA molecule for every two T cells. To track age-related changes in TCR beta repertoire diversity, the study relied on deep sequencing normalized with unique cDNA molecular identifiers. For two donors (one aged 18 to 30 and one aged 80 or older), the study analyzed two additional independent replicas of 1 million unique cDNA reads from the same blood draw. Four age groups were formed from the donors: young (average approximately 16 years), middle-aged (roughly 38), aged (under 70) and long-lived (more than 75).

Libraries were prepared through 5' RACE. The reads were generated on an Illumina HiSeq 2500. A second PCR of about 7 to 12 cycles was run with a J-beta primer mix and a sample-barcoded 5' primer. A template-switch 5' adaptor carrying 12 random nucleotides introduced a unique molecular identifier onto each TCR beta cDNA molecule. At least 3 million CDR3-containing paired-end reads were obtained from each sample. First-strand cDNA synthesis was performed from all RNA using the Mint cDNA synthesis kit, with priming by a TRBC-specific oligonucleotide. After uracil-DNA glycosylase treatment, a first 18-cycle PCR used universal primers M1SS and BC2_uni_R on all cDNA. Per the source publication's procedure: Normalization of each sample was performed by random selection of 1 million high-quality reads, each carrying a distinct molecular identifier. Reads with shared molecular identifiers were discarded instead of being binned into consensus sequences. MiTCR, set to a Q25 quality threshold and the strictest error-elimination algorithm, was used for CDR3 identification, clonotype clustering and error correction. Lower-bound total TCR beta diversity was estimated with a nonparametric unseen species model using Euler transformation. TCRdb's own reprocessing of the public reads used fastp at Q25 and MiXCR and kept productive beta chains. Every CDR3 protein is listed once, alongside the most common genes and DNA of its rows. The V and J calls and clone size are TCRdb's, not the authors'. The sample table shows around 1,000,000 distinct CDR3 sequences, and 20% to 25% are seen once. Jointly, the top ten make up less than 0.85% of the sample.

The donors were roughly 39 Caucasian individuals from Russia, aged 6 to 90 years, who were systemically healthy. About 10 milliliters of peripheral blood were collected from each donor into EDTA-treated Vacutainer tubes. PBMCs were isolated by Ficoll-Paque density-gradient centrifugation, with at least 7 million obtained per sample. Total RNA, at least 5 micrograms per sample, was extracted from PBMCs with Trizol reagent. For every donor, an aliquot of PBMCs went through flow cytometry to measure the percentages of naive CD45RAhigh/CD27high T cells. Study-wide conclusions, independent of this receptor: The CMV infection status of donors was not known, potentially confounding age-related changes in expanded clonotypes. Compared with the aged group, the long-lived group had more naive CD4+ T cells, fewer expanded clones and increased TCR diversity, a pattern suggesting age selection. Estimates of total diversity based on one million sequenced T cells were considered lower bounds and underestimates. A strong correlation was found between observed TCR beta diversity and the percentage of naive T cells measured by flow cytometry. Because profiling used bulk unsorted PBMCs, naive and antigen-experienced compartments could not be compared conclusively. Observed TCR beta diversity per million T cells fell roughly linearly with age, and a significant reduction was already apparent by age roughly 40.

Points on this clonotype: Its cognate antigen has yet to be identified. Base qualities are not at hand, and no much larger clone is one base apart.

This sample was also put to use in a study of T cells of mothers and their children. In that second paper, the authors write: Nine systemically healthy Caucasian individuals, comprising three mothers and their six children, were included as donors. cDNA synthesis used all of the extracted RNA, with roughly 1.5 ug of RNA in each 15 ul reaction. In the second PCR, sample barcodes and 2-4 random nucleotides were introduced via the M1S primer. Over 8 million TCR beta CDR3 reads came from each mother, compared with some 3 million reads from each child. In both related and unrelated pairs, thymic selection shapes the output of TCR recombination in a similar way, with inherited differences having only a minor effect. Normalized repertoire overlap was always slightly but never significantly higher in related than unrelated mother-child pairs. With a sensitivity of approximately 100 clones per million clonotypes, no persistent microchimeric T cell clones were detected. In the study, deep NGS was used to compare the TCR beta repertoires of mothers and children, and features distinguishing related mother-child pairs from unrelated individuals were sought. On average, the children were approximately 11 +/- 4 years old, while the mothers were approximately 41 +/- 4 years old. After adapters were ligated using NEBNext reagents, the libraries underwent 100+100 nt paired-end sequencing on an Illumina HiSeq 2000. To prevent cross-contamination, the mother and child libraries were prepared a month apart and were sequenced in separate runs. For each donor, somewhere between about 500,000 and 2,000,000 distinct TCR beta clonotypes were identified. Naive TCR beta clonotypes were estimated from low-frequency clonotypes matched to each donor's FACS-determined naive share, without sorting.

The specimen was blood. The TCR sequence derives from a girl between 2 and 10 years old in good health.

The bases read TGTGCCAGCAGTGAGGTCGCAGGGGATGATAGCTCCTACGAGCAGTACTTC. It specifies CASSEVAGDDSSYEQYF. The sequence joins TRBV2 to TRBJ2-1; TRBD1 is a possible D gene, resting on 6 matching bases. The DNA end favors TRBJ2-7, so the J call may be wrong. The CDR3, cysteine through phenylalanine, is 17 amino acids long. Left in the record is the CDR3 DNA by itself, 51 bases read in frame from the first base. CDR1 and CDR2 are drawn from the germline V gene: SNHLY, FYNNEI.